This TCR beta chain is from a study of identifying expanded T cells in peripheral blood. Sequencing used immunoSEQ multiplex PCR; TCRdb keeps in-frame clones, though not all of them. In the table there are fewer than 130,000 clones, around 89% of which are singletons. This CDR3 is 20 amino acids long. Trimming took 7 bases from V and 0 from J; bases not matched to a gene: 22. CDR1 SGHRS and CDR2 YFSETQ come from the germline V gene. What was sequenced was blood. The TCR was taken from a person between 18 and 69 years old in good health. V gene TRBV5-1 combines with J gene TRBJ1-3; 7 bases fit TRBD1. CDR3 nucleotide sequence: TGCGCCAGCGAGAACTCCGGGACAGAACCCCTCATACTCTCTGGAAACACCATATATTTT. As protein: CASENSGTEPLILSGNTIYF. Looking up the rest from reference TRBV5-1 and TRBJ1-3 gives the full variable domain: KAGVTQTPRYLIKTRGQQVTLSCSPISGHRSVSWYQQTPGQGLQFLFEYFSETQRNKGNFPGRFSGRQFSNSRSEMNVSTLELGDSALYLCASENSGTEPLILSGNTIYFGEGSWLTVV.